The T cell receptor beta chain described here comes from a study of blood T cell repertoires in COVID-19. At the level of the study: Sites in the United States, Italy and Spain provided acute and convalescent COVID-19 samples. T cells, B-cell-depleted T cells, or PBMCs supplied cDNA or gDNA.

As originally analysed: Nucleated cell number was recorded as an estimate derived from reference gene primer amplification. Sequenced by immunoSEQ multiplex PCR; TCRdb stores in-frame clones only, minus some. That table furnishes V, J and clone size, whereas the DNA furnished D and trimming. This table holds about 140,000 clones, about 86% found once. The CDR3 totals 16 residues. Germline V gene sequence: CDR1 LNHDA, CDR2 SQIVND (reference sequence). V was trimmed by 4 bases and J by 4 bases, leaving 20 bases between them. The chain couples TRBV19 to TRBJ2-7; weak D call: TRBD1 (5 bases). This clonotype originated in a woman aged 55-75 years with acute or convalescent COVID-19. The sequenced material came from peripheral blood. This CDR3 reads CASSKGSGLVAYEQYF. CDR3 nucleotides: TGTGCCAGTAGTAAGGGGTCAGGCTTGGTCGCGTACGAGCAGTACTTC.